These 30 T cell receptor beta chains share one sample of origin, sequenced in a study of beta chain features in type 1 diabetes. Expressed TCRB transcripts were sequenced after all isolated RNA was converted to cDNA. TCRdb keeps only in-frame clones here, not all; method: immunoSEQ multiplex PCR. The sample holds over 500,000 clones, 15% to 19% seen once. Material: naive CD4+ T cells from blood. The receptors were gathered from a man in his late teens or twenties in good health.

This clone was seen ten or more times. The J gene is TRBJ2-1, the V gene TRBV5-4; 7 bases match TRBD1. V lost 4 bases to trimming and J lost 2 bases; unmatched junction nucleotides: 6. Germline CDR1 SGHNT, CDR2 YYREEE (reference sequence). The CDR3 length is 15 residues. CDR3 protein: CASSTGTVAYNEQFF. The CDR3, as DNA: TGTGCCAGCAGCACCGGGACAGTAGCCTACAATGAGCAGTTCTTC.

V and J are TRBV5-1 and TRBJ2-3; TRBD2 matches 9 bases. This CDR3 is 16 amino acids long. V was pared by 7 bases and J by 1 base, with 10 bases of the junction left unmatched. Per the germline V gene, CDR1 is SGHRS and CDR2 is YFSETQ. The DNA of the CDR3 is TGCGCCAGCGGCCTGTGGGCTAGCGGGGGCACAGATACGCAGTATTTT. This codes for CASGLWASGGTDTQYF.

The V and J genes are TRBV9 and TRBJ1-5; 7 nucleotides align to TRBD1. J was trimmed by 1 base and V by 1 base; bases with no gene match: 2. The CDR3 has 15 amino acids. Germline V gene data show CDR1 as SGDLS and CDR2 as YYNGEE. Here the CDR3 reads CASSVRGQSNQPQHF. In DNA form, the CDR3 reads TGTGCCAGCAGCGTAAGGGGGCAGAGCAATCAGCCCCAGCATTTT.

This clone has a handful of counts. The chain uses TRBV19 and TRBJ1-3, with D possibly TRBD1 on 5 matching bases. The CDR3 covers 13 residues. Germline-derived CDR1 and CDR2 are LNHDA and SQIVND (reference sequence). The V end was cut by 6 bases, the J end by 8 bases, with 14 bases between. The CDR3 region is CASRTTSGDTIYF. CDR3 nucleotide sequence: TGTGCCAGTAGGACCACCTCGGGGGACACCATATATTTT.

The sample holds a few counts of this clone. This rearrangement joins TRBV27 to TRBJ1-5; a weak D match, TRBD1 (5 bases). The germline V and J ends were trimmed by 4 bases and 3 bases, with 16 bases remaining between them. Germline lookup yields CDR1 MNHEY and CDR2 SMNVEV (reference sequence). This CDR3 is built from 16 residues. The CDR3 nucleotides are TGTGCCAGCAGTTGGGGCCGGGACTTAATCAATCAGCCCCAGCATTTT. Amino acid sequence: CASSWGRDLINQPQHF.

This clone appeared a few times. The chain carries TRBV5-4 and TRBJ2-1; 7 bases align to TRBD2. The germline gives CDR1 SGHNT, CDR2 YYREEE (reference sequence). J lost 1 base, V lost 4 bases, and 8 bases had no gene match. The length of the CDR3 is 16 residues. CDR3 amino acids: CASSSPGGRSYNEQFF. In DNA form, the CDR3 reads TGTGCCAGCAGCAGCCCTGGCGGGAGATCCTACAATGAGCAGTTCTTC.

The chain combines TRBV5-4 with TRBJ1-2; 9 positions match TRBD1. V lost 1 base to trimming and J lost 7 bases; unmatched junction nucleotides: 8. The V gene's germline CDR1 is SGHNT and CDR2 YYREEE (reference sequence). CDR3 size: 15 residues. CDR3 sequence: CASSLNRGQGSGYTF. The DNA of the CDR3 is TGTGCCAGCAGCTTGAATCGTGGACAGGGGTCTGGCTACACCTTC.

This clone has only a few counts. The V gene is TRBV7-2, the J gene TRBJ1-3; no reliable D call. Germline V gene lookup returns CDR1 SGHTA and CDR2 FQGNSA. V lost 6 bases and J lost 11, with 11 bases in between. The CDR3 sequence is 11 residues long. The chain's CDR3 is CASSPKASIYF. DNA for the CDR3: TGTGCCAGCAGTCCCAAAGCCTCCATATATTTT.

The table lists this clone with a few counts. The chain joins TRBV5-6 to TRBJ1-1; D perhaps matches TRBD1 (6 bases). Trimming left V 4 bases short and J 3 bases short, with 13 bases between. The CDR3 length is 14 residues. Germline CDR1 SGHDT, CDR2 YYEEEE. CDR3 region: CASSPGGLDTEAFF. CDR3 nucleotide sequence: TGTGCCAGCAGCCCGGGGGGGCTCGACACTGAAGCTTTCTTT.

The CDR3 loop reads CASGTGVNGYTF. CDR3 DNA: TGTGCTAGTGGGACAGGGGTGAACGGCTACACCTTC. This chain joins TRBV12-5 and TRBJ1-2; 8 bases agree with TRBD1. Germline CDR1 is LGHNT and CDR2 is FRNRAP. This CDR3 comprises 12 residues. Unmatched junction bases numbered 5, after V lost 6 bases and J lost 8 bases.

CDR3 sequence reads: CASSEMIGGEQYF. CDR3 DNA: TGTGCCAGCAGTGAGATGATCGGGGGTGAGCAGTACTTC. V and J are TRBV2 and TRBJ2-7; tentative D call: TRBD2 (6 bases). V lost 3 bases and J 7 bases, leaving 13 bases between the germline ends. The CDR3 sequence is 13 residues long. Germline-derived CDR1 and CDR2 are SNHLY and FYNNEI.

The count of this clone is one. The chain uses TRBV7-2 and TRBJ2-1, with 9 bases matching TRBD1. CDR1 is SGHTA, CDR2 FQGNSA, per germline. V shed 5 bases and J 4 bases; nucleotides not matched to a gene: 3. The CDR3 totals 14 residues. Here the CDR3 reads CASSRTGDYNEQFF. CDR3 nucleotide sequence: TGTGCCAGCAGCCGGACAGGGGATTACAATGAGCAGTTCTTC.

This chain links TRBV7-2 with TRBJ2-5, with D uncertain. The CDR3 contains 18 residues. V gave up 1 base and J gave up 4 bases, with 22 bases separating them. CDR1 SGHTA and CDR2 FQGNSA come from the germline V gene. The CDR3 DNA follows: TGTGCCAGCAGCTTAGGATGGAGCGTGAATCAGAGGCGAGAGACCCAGTACTTC. Residues: CASSLGWSVNQRRETQYF.

This chain's CDR3 is CAILAGGLYPAYNEQFF. CDR3 DNA: TGTGCCATCCTAGCGGGAGGCCTCTATCCGGCTTACAATGAGCAGTTCTTC. V usage is TRBV10-3 and J usage is TRBJ2-1; 11 nucleotides agree with TRBD2. Losses at the gene ends were 8 bases for V and 4 bases for J; bases not matched to a gene: 13. Looked up from germline, CDR1 is ENHRY and CDR2 is SYGVKD. This CDR3 has 17 amino acids.

V and J are TRBV28 and TRBJ2-5; possible D gene TRBD2, 6 bases. The germline gives CDR1 MDHEN, CDR2 SYDVKM. The CDR3 consists of 15 residues. V gave up 3 bases and J gave up 0 bases, with 11 bases separating them. The CDR3 spells CASSFSGKYQETQYF. The CDR3 DNA reads as TGTGCCAGCAGTTTTAGCGGAAAGTACCAAGAGACCCAGTACTTC. The full variable domain, completed using reference TRBV28 and TRBJ2-5, is DVKVTQSSRYLVKRTGEKVFLECVQDMDHENMFWYRQDPGLGLRLIYFSYDVKMKEKGDIPEGYSVSREKKERFSLILESASTNQTSMYLCASSFSGKYQETQYFGPGTRLLVL.

Only a few counts were recorded for this clone. The chain employs TRBV28 and TRBJ1-1; TRBD1 aligns across 7 bases. The germline gives CDR1 MDHEN, CDR2 SYDVKM. V lost 4 bases and J lost 3; bases outside the gene matches: 5. The CDR3 spans 14 residues. The CDR3 DNA is TGTGCCAGCAGTTCAGGGGGAATGGACACTGAAGCTTTCTTT. Translation: CASSSGGMDTEAFF.

The table lists this clone with a few counts. V usage is TRBV7-2 and J usage is TRBJ1-2; D unclear. The CDR3 length is 14 residues. Trimming stripped 5 bases from V and 8 bases from J, with 18 bases between. Germline V gives CDR1 SGHTA, CDR2 FQGNSA. The CDR3: CASSPLYNAYGYTF. The CDR3 nucleotides are TGTGCCAGCAGCCCCCTGTACAACGCTTACGGCTACACCTTC. Full variable domain (missing parts from reference TRBV7-2 and TRBJ1-2): GAGVSQSPSNKVTEKGKDVELRCDPISGHTALYWYRQSLGQGLEFLIYFQGNSAPDKSGLPSDRFSAERTGGSVSTLTIQRTQQEDSAVYLCASSPLYNAYGYTFGSGTRLTVV.

The rearrangement uses TRBV4-2 and TRBJ2-6, with TRBD2 as a possible D gene (6 bases). Germline values: CDR1 LGHNA, CDR2 YNFKEQ. The ends were cut back, 0 bases at V and 2 bases at J, with 8 bases in the middle. The CDR3 extends over 16 amino acids. The chain's CDR3 is CASSQDTGAGANVLTF. The DNA of the CDR3 is TGTGCCAGCAGCCAAGATACGGGGGCTGGGGCCAACGTCCTGACTTTC.

The sample holds a few counts of this clone. This chain links TRBV6-6 with TRBJ1-2; D is ambiguous. The V gene's germline CDR1 is MNHNY and CDR2 SVGAGI (reference sequence). V lost 7 bases to trimming and J lost 0 bases, with 9 bases between them. This CDR3 comprises 13 residues. Here the CDR3 reads CASIVPANYGYTF. CDR3 sequence (DNA): TGTGCCAGCATCGTACCAGCTAACTATGGCTACACCTTC.

There are many counts of this clone. The chain combines TRBV7-2 with TRBJ2-1; D gene unclear. The V gene's germline CDR1 is SGHTA and CDR2 FQGNSA. The ends were cut back, 1 base at V and 6 bases at J, with 7 bases in the middle. The CDR3 length is 13 residues. The DNA of the CDR3 is TGTGCCAGCAGCTTAGTTGGCTTCAATGAGCAGTTCTTC. Translation gives CASSLVGFNEQFF.

This chain uses TRBV7-2 with TRBJ2-2, with 7 bases fitting TRBD1. V gave up 4 bases and J gave up 5 bases; unmatched junction bases: 7. CDR3 length: 15 amino acids. Germline V gives CDR1 SGHTA, CDR2 FQGNSA. For the CDR3, the DNA is TGTGCCAGCAGCTCGGGACAGCTCCCAACCGGGGAGCTGTTTTTT. Protein: CASSSGQLPTGELFF.

V is TRBV19 and J is TRBJ1-6; 9 bases are a match to TRBD1. There are 12 residues in the CDR3. Germline V gene lookup returns CDR1 LNHDA and CDR2 SQIVND (reference sequence). The junction had 4 bases not matched to a gene; V was cut back by 9 bases and J by 10 bases. CDR3 amino acids: CASDRGGSPLHF. Written as DNA, the CDR3 is TGTGCCAGCGACAGGGGGGGCTCACCCCTCCACTTT.

The rearrangement links TRBV27 to TRBJ2-7; D gene ambiguous. Germline V gives CDR1 MNHEY, CDR2 SMNVEV (reference sequence). This CDR3 spans 13 amino acids. V was pared by 6 bases and J by 0 bases, with 9 bases between. The CDR3 DNA follows: TGTGCCAGCAGACGAAGTCGCTCCTACGAGCAGTACTTC. Amino acids: CASRRSRSYEQYF.

The chain has TRBV6-1 and TRBJ2-3; the D call may be TRBD1 or TRBD2 (7 bases each). Trimming removed 2 bases at V and 5 bases at J, with 26 bases between. Germline lookup yields CDR1 MNHNS and CDR2 SASEGT. This CDR3 contains 19 residues. The CDR3 sequence: CASSERGGGGQAFRDTQYF. As DNA, the CDR3 is TGTGCCAGCAGTGAAAGGGGAGGGGGTGGACAGGCCTTCCGAGATACGCAGTATTTT.

The genes are TRBV6-5 and TRBJ1-3; D remains unclear. Trimming removed 4 bases from V and 0 bases from J, with 13 bases in between. Germline CDR1 MNHEY, CDR2 SVGAGI. This CDR3 is 16 amino acids long. The CDR3 DNA sequence: TGTGCCAGCAGTTCGGCAGCCCCGGGCTCTGGAAACACCATATATTTT. Its translation is CASSSAAPGSGNTIYF.

The chain employs TRBV4-3 and TRBJ2-1, with D possibly matching TRBD2 (6 bases). The CDR3 is 16 residues long. Germline assignment: CDR1 LGHNA and CDR2 YSLEER. V dropped 3 bases and J dropped 2 bases, with 14 bases sitting between them. As DNA, the CDR3 is TGCGCCAGCAGCCAGAACAGCGGGTGGACCTACAATGAGCAGTTCTTC. Protein sequence: CASSQNSGWTYNEQFF.

The chain couples TRBV7-9 to TRBJ1-5, with D possibly matching TRBD1 (6 bases). Germline V gives CDR1 SEHNR, CDR2 FQNEAQ (reference sequence). V lost 4 bases and J 3 bases, leaving 10 bases between the germline ends. The length of the CDR3 is 14 residues. CDR3 nucleotides: TGTGCCAGCAGCTCCGGACAGACCAATCAGCCCCAGCATTTT. Its protein product is CASSSGQTNQPQHF.

V gene TRBV5-1 combines with J gene TRBJ2-3; D may be TRBD2 (6 bases). Germline V gene lookup returns CDR1 SGHRS and CDR2 YFSETQ. This CDR3 has 16 amino acids. V shed 4 bases and J shed 2 bases, with 17 bases lying between them. The CDR3 region has the DNA TGCGCCAGCAGCCTTCCTCGGGACTTATACACAGATACGCAGTATTTT. Translated: CASSLPRDLYTDTQYF.

This clone was detected a few times. The rearrangement joins TRBV27 to TRBJ2-3; no clear D. This CDR3 has 14 amino acids. The V end was cut by 3 bases, the J end by 5 bases, with 12 bases between. From germline, CDR1 is MNHEY and CDR2 SMNVEV (reference sequence). This CDR3 is CASSFNSLGDTQYF. The CDR3 DNA sequence: TGTGCCAGCAGTTTCAATAGCCTGGGAGATACGCAGTATTTT.

The V and J genes are TRBV19 and TRBJ2-7, with a possible D match to TRBD1 (6 bases). Per the germline V gene, CDR1 is LNHDA and CDR2 is SQIVND (reference sequence). The CDR3 contains 14 residues. Deletions cut 5 bases from V and 3 bases from J, with 14 bases between. The DNA for the CDR3 is TGTGCCAGTAGTTTTCCGGGACACATCTACGAGCAGTACTTC. It specifies CASSFPGHIYEQYF.